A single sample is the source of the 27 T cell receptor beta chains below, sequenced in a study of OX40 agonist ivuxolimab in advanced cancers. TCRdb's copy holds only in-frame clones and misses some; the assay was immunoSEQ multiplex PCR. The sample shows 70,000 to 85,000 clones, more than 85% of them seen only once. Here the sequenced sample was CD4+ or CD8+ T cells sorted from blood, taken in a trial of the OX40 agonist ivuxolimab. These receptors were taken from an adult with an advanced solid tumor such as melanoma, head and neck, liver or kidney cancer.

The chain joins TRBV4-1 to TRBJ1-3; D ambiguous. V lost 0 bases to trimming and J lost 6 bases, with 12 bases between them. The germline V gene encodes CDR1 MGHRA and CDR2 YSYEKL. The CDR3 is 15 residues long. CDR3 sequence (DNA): TGCGCCAGCAGCCAAGAAGGTTTTTTGGCAAACACCATATATTTT. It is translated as CASSQEGFLANTIYF.

CDR3 loop: CASSSGYTQYF. CDR3 in DNA: TGTGCCAGCAGTTCCGGATATACGCAGTATTTT. The chain couples TRBV6-1 to TRBJ2-3; no clear D. V lost 5 bases, J lost 7 bases, and 7 bases lay in between. This CDR3 spans 11 amino acids. CDR1 and CDR2 (germline): MNHNS, SASEGT.

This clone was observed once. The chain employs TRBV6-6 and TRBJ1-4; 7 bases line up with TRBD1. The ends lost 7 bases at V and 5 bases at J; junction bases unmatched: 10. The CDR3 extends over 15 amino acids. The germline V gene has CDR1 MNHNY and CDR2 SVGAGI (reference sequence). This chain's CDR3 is CASNNHLTGNEKLFF. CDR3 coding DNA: TGTGCCAGCAACAACCACTTGACAGGGAATGAAAAACTGTTTTTT.

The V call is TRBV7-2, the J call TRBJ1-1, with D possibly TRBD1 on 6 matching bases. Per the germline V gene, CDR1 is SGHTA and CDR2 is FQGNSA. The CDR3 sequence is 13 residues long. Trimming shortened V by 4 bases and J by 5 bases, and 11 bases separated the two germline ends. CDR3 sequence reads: CASSSDRRTEAFF. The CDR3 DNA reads TGTGCCAGCAGCTCGGACAGAAGGACTGAAGCTTTCTTT.

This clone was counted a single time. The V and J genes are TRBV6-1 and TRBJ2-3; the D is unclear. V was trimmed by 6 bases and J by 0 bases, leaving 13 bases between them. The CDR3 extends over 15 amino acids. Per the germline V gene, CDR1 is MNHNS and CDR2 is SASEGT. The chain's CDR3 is CASRVTVVSTDTQYF. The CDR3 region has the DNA TGTGCCAGCAGGGTGACCGTGGTCAGCACAGATACGCAGTATTTT.

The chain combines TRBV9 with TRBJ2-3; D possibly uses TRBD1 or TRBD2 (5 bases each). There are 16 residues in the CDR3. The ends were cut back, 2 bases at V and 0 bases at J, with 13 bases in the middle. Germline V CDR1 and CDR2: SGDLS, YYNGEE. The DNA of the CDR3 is TGTGCCAGCAGCGTTGAGTGGGGGTTTAGCACAGATACGCAGTATTTT. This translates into CASSVEWGFSTDTQYF.

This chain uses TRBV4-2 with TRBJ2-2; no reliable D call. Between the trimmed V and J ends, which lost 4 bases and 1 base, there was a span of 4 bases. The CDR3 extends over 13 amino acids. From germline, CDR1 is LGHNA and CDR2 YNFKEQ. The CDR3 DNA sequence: TGTGCCAGCAGCCCGGGGAACACCGGGGAGCTGTTTTTT. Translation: CASSPGNTGELFF.

CDR3 nucleotides: TGTGCCAGCAGCACAGGGTGGGAAAAACTGTTTTTT. It yields the protein CASSTGWEKLFF. The genes are TRBV6-5 and TRBJ1-4; TRBD1 is a possible D gene (6 bases). The CDR3 sequence is 12 residues long. The germline V and J ends were trimmed by 6 bases and 8 bases, with 10 bases remaining between them. Germline V gives CDR1 MNHEY, CDR2 SVGAGI.

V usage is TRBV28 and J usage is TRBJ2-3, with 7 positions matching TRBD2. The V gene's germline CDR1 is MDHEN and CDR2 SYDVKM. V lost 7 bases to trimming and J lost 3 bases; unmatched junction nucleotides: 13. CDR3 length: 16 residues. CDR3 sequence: CASTLLGGRNTDTQYF. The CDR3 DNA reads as TGTGCCAGCACCCTCCTAGGCGGGAGAAATACAGATACGCAGTATTTT.

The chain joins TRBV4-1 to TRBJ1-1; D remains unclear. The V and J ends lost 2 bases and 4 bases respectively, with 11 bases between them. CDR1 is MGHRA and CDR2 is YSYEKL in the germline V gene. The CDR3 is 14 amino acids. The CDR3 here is CASSQFQVSTEAFF. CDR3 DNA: TGCGCCAGCAGCCAATTCCAGGTTAGCACTGAAGCTTTCTTT.

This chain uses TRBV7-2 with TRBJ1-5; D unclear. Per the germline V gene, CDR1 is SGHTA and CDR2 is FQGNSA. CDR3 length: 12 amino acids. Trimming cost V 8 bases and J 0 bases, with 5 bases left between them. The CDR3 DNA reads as TGTGCCAGCGGGGATAGCAATCAGCCCCAGCATTTT. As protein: CASGDSNQPQHF.

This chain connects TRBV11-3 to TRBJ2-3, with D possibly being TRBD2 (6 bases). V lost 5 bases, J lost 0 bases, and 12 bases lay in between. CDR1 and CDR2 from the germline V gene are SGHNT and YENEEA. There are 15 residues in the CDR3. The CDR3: CASSPGGPSTDTQYF. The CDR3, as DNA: TGTGCCAGCAGCCCCGGGGGTCCTAGCACAGATACGCAGTATTTT.

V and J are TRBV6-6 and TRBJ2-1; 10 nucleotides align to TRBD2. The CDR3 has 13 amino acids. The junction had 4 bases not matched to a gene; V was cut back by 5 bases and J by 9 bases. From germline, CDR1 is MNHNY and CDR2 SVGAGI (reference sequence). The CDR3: CASSRGTSVEQFF. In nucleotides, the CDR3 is TGTGCCAGCAGTAGGGGGACTAGCGTTGAGCAGTTCTTC.

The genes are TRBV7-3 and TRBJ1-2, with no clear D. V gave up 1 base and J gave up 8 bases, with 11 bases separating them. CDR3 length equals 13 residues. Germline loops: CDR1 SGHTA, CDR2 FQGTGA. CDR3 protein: CASSLKGLVGYTF. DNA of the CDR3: TGTGCCAGCAGCTTAAAAGGGTTGGTCGGCTACACCTTC. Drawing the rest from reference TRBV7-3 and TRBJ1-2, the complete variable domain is GAGVSQTPSNKVTEKGKYVELRCDPISGHTALYWYRQSLGQGPEFLIYFQGTGAADDSGLPNDRFFAVRPEGSVSTLKIQRTERGDSAVYLCASSLKGLVGYTFGSGTRLTVV.

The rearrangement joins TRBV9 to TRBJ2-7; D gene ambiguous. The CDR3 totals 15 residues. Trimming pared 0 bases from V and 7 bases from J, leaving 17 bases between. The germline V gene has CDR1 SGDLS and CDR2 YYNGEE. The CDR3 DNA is TGTGCCAGCAGCGTAGAGGGAACCGACCCACTGGAGCAGTACTTC. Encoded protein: CASSVEGTDPLEQYF.

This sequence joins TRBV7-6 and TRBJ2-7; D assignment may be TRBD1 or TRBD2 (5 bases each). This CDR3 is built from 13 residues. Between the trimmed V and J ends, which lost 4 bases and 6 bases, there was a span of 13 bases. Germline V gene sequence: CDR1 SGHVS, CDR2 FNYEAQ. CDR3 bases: TGTGCCAGCAGCTGGGACCGCGAGGGCGAGCAGTACTTC. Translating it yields CASSWDREGEQYF. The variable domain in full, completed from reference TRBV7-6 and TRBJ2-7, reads GAGVSQSPRYKVTKRGQDVALRCDPISGHVSLYWYRQALGQGPEFLTYFNYEAQQDKSGLPNDRFSAERPEGSISTLTIQRTEQRDSAMYRCASSWDREGEQYFGPGTRLTVT.

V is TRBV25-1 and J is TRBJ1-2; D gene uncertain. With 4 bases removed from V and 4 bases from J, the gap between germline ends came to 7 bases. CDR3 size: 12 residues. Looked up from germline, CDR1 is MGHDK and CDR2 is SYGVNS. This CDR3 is CASSASGYGYTF. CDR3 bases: TGTGCCAGCAGTGCCTCGGGCTATGGCTACACCTTC.

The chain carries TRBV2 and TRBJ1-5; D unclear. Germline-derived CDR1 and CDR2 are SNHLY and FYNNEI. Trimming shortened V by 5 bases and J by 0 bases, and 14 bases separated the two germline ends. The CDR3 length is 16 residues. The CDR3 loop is CASSYSPVSSNQPQHF. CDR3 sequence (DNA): TGTGCCAGCAGTTACTCGCCAGTCTCTAGCAATCAGCCCCAGCATTTT.

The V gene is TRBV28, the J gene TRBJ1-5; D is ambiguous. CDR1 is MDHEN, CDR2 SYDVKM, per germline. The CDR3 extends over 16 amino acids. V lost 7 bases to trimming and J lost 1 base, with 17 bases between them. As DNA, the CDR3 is TGTGCCAGCACAGACCCCTTGATGGGGAGCAATCAGCCCCAGCATTTT. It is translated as CASTDPLMGSNQPQHF.

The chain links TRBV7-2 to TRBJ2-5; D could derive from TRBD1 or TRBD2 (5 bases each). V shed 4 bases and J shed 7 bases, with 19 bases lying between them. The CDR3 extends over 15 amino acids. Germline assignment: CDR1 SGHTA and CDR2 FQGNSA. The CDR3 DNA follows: TGTGCCAGCAGCTCCGGACAAAGTGGAGGTGCGACCCAGTACTTC. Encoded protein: CASSSGQSGGATQYF.

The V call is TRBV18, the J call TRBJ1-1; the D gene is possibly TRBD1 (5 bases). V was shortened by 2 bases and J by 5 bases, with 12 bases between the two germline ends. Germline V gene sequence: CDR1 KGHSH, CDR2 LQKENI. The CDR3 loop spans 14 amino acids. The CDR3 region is CASSPNTGGTEAFF. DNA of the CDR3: TGTGCCAGCTCACCAAACACAGGAGGAACTGAAGCTTTCTTT.

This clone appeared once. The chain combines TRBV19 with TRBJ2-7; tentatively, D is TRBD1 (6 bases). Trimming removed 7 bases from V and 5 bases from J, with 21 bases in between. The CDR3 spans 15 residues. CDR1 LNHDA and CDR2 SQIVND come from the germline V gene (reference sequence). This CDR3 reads CASMIPGHPRNEQYF. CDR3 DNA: TGTGCCAGTATGATCCCGGGACACCCCCGGAACGAGCAGTACTTC.

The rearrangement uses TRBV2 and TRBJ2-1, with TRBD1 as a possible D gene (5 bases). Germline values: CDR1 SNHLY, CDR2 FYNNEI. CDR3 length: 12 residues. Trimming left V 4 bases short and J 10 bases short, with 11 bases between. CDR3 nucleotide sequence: TGTGCCAGCAGTGGTTGGTCAGGGGAGCAGTTCTTC. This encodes CASSGWSGEQFF.

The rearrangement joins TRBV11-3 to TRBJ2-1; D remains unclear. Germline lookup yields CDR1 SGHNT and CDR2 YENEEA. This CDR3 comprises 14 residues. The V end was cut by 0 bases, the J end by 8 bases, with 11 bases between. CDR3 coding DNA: TGTGCCAGCAGCTTAGATCCCGGGCGGTATGAGCAGTTCTTC. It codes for CASSLDPGRYEQFF.

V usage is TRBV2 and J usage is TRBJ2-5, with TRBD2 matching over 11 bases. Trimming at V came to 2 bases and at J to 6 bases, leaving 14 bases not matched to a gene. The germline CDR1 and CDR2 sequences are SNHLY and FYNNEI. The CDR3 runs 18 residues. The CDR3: CASSESPPSGRPGKTQYF. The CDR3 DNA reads TGTGCCAGCAGTGAAAGCCCCCCTAGCGGGAGGCCGGGAAAGACCCAGTACTTC.

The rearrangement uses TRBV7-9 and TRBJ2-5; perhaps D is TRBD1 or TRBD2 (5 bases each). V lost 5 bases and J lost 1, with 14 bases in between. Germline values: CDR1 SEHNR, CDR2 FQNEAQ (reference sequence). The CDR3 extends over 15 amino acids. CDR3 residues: CASSVRVGVQETQYF. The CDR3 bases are TGTGCCAGCAGCGTCAGGGTGGGAGTCCAAGAGACCCAGTACTTC.

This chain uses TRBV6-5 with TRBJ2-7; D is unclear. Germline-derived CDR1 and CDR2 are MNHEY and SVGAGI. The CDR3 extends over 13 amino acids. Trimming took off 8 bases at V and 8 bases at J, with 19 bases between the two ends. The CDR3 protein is CASQPGASQKQYF. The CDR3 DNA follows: TGTGCCAGCCAACCAGGTGCGAGCCAGAAGCAGTACTTC.